This is a list of T cell receptor beta chains from one sample in a study of shared clonotypes between healthy human individuals. TCRdb's copy holds only in-frame clones and misses some; the assay was immunoSEQ multiplex PCR. The table shows around 620,000 clones, with approximately 95% occurring only once. The sample taken for sequencing was naive CD8+ T cells sorted from blood. These receptors all stem from a young woman in good health. Both conserved end residues are part of each CDR3. D genes are given only for firm matches. Clone size is stated in some rows and not others, as once, few, many or a class when expanded.

cdr3_aa: CASSLGLAGAETQYF; cdr3_nt: TGCGCCAGCAGCTTGGGACTAGCGGGGGCAGAGACCCAGTACTTC; d_call: TRBD2; v_call: TRBV5-1; j_call: TRBJ2-5; clone_size: -
cdr3_aa: CASSGTDNEQFF; cdr3_nt: TGTGCCAGCAGCGGCACGGACAATGAGCAGTTCTTC; d_call: -; v_call: TRBV11-2; j_call: TRBJ2-1; clone_size: -
cdr3_aa: CASSVGTGTLTEAFF; cdr3_nt: TGTGCCAGTAGTGTTGGGACAGGAACACTTACTGAAGCTTTCTTT; d_call: TRBD1; v_call: TRBV19; j_call: TRBJ1-1; clone_size: -
cdr3_aa: CASSFSRDGSYEQYF; cdr3_nt: TGTGCCAGCAGCTTTTCCCGGGACGGGTCCTACGAGCAGTACTTC; d_call: -; v_call: TRBV13; j_call: TRBJ2-7; clone_size: once
cdr3_aa: CATAKEHGPNTEAFF; cdr3_nt: TGTGCCACCGCAAAAGAGCACGGGCCGAACACTGAAGCTTTCTTT; d_call: -; v_call: TRBV6-5; j_call: TRBJ1-1; clone_size: -
cdr3_aa: CASSPGTGYEQYF; cdr3_nt: TGTGCCAGCAGTCCGGGGACAGGCTACGAGCAGTACTTC; d_call: TRBD1; v_call: TRBV27; j_call: TRBJ2-7; clone_size: few
cdr3_aa: CASSLYGHPSNQPQHF; cdr3_nt: TGTGCCAGCAGTTTATACGGACACCCTAGCAATCAGCCCCAGCATTTT; d_call: -; v_call: TRBV28; j_call: TRBJ1-5; clone_size: -
cdr3_aa: CASSLDSYEQYF; cdr3_nt: TGTGCCAGCAGCTTAGACTCCTACGAGCAGTACTTC; d_call: -; v_call: TRBV11-2; j_call: TRBJ2-7; clone_size: -
cdr3_aa: CASSVTGGEQYF; cdr3_nt: TGTGCCAGCAGCGTTACGGGAGGCGAGCAGTACTTC; d_call: TRBD2; v_call: TRBV9; j_call: TRBJ2-7; clone_size: once
cdr3_aa: CSVEDGAGELFF; cdr3_nt: TGCAGCGTTGAAGATGGAGCCGGGGAGCTGTTTTTT; d_call: -; v_call: TRBV29-1; j_call: TRBJ2-2; clone_size: -
cdr3_aa: CASSLGGGVLEAFF; cdr3_nt: TGTGCCAGCAGCTTAGGAGGGGGCGTACTCGAAGCTTTCTTT; d_call: TRBD1; v_call: TRBV7-9; j_call: TRBJ1-1; clone_size: once
cdr3_aa: CASSFRGGSGSPLHF; cdr3_nt: TGTGCCAGCAGCTTTCGCGGGGGCAGCGGGTCACCCCTCCACTTT; d_call: -; v_call: TRBV5-4; j_call: TRBJ1-6; clone_size: -
cdr3_aa: CASSLRTEGYTGELFF; cdr3_nt: TGTGCCAGCAGCTTACGGACGGAGGGGTACACCGGGGAGCTGTTTTTT; d_call: -; v_call: TRBV11-1; j_call: TRBJ2-2; clone_size: -
cdr3_aa: CASSETYAPPSLQETQYF; cdr3_nt: TGTGCCAGCAGTGAAACCTACGCCCCTCCCTCGCTGCAAGAGACCCAGTACTTC; d_call: -; v_call: TRBV25-1; j_call: TRBJ2-5; clone_size: once
cdr3_aa: CASSNSGGSGHYNEQFF; cdr3_nt: TGTGCCAGCAGTAACAGTGGCGGTAGCGGGCACTATAATGAGCAGTTCTTC; d_call: TRBD2; v_call: TRBV9; j_call: TRBJ2-1; clone_size: -
cdr3_aa: CAIFLGEGDYGYTF; cdr3_nt: TGTGCCATCTTTCTGGGCGAAGGGGACTATGGCTACACCTTC; d_call: -; v_call: TRBV2; j_call: TRBJ1-2; clone_size: -
cdr3_aa: CASRQASVYTF; cdr3_nt: TGTGCCAGCAGACAGGCATCTGTCTACACCTTC; d_call: -; v_call: TRBV11-3; j_call: TRBJ1-2; clone_size: -
cdr3_aa: CASSLDQTENTEAFF; cdr3_nt: TGTGCCAGCAGCTTGGACCAAACAGAGAACACTGAAGCTTTCTTT; d_call: -; v_call: TRBV5-8; j_call: TRBJ1-1; clone_size: -
cdr3_aa: CASGNPRDLLWTGELFF; cdr3_nt: TGTGCCAGCGGCAACCCCCGGGACCTACTATGGACCGGGGAGCTGTTTTTT; d_call: -; v_call: TRBV9; j_call: TRBJ2-2; clone_size: -
cdr3_aa: CASRETESSYNEQFF; cdr3_nt: TGTGCCAGCAGGGAGACGGAATCCTCCTACAATGAGCAGTTCTTC; d_call: -; v_call: TRBV25-1; j_call: TRBJ2-1; clone_size: -
cdr3_aa: CASTYAANTEAFF; cdr3_nt: TGTGCCAGCACCTACGCGGCGAACACTGAAGCTTTCTTT; d_call: -; v_call: TRBV6-5; j_call: TRBJ1-1; clone_size: -
cdr3_aa: CASSFDWGNTEAFF; cdr3_nt: TGTGCCAGCAGTTTTGATTGGGGAAATACTGAAGCTTTCTTT; d_call: -; v_call: TRBV28; j_call: TRBJ1-1; clone_size: -
cdr3_aa: CASSGTSGTYNEQFF; cdr3_nt: TGTGCCAGCAGCGGGACTAGCGGTACCTACAATGAGCAGTTCTTC; d_call: TRBD2; v_call: TRBV6-4; j_call: TRBJ2-1; clone_size: -
cdr3_aa: CASSVGTSAITDTQYF; cdr3_nt: TGTGCCAGCAGCGTAGGTACTAGCGCGATCACAGATACGCAGTATTTT; d_call: TRBD2; v_call: TRBV9; j_call: TRBJ2-3; clone_size: -
cdr3_aa: CASSYRRDRVVYEQYF; cdr3_nt: TGTGCCAGCAGTTATCGCCGGGACAGAGTAGTCTACGAGCAGTACTTC; d_call: TRBD1; v_call: TRBV6-5; j_call: TRBJ2-7; clone_size: once
cdr3_aa: CASSPPTGGPRGYTF; cdr3_nt: TGTGCCAGCAGTCCGCCCACAGGGGGCCCCAGGGGCTACACCTTC; d_call: TRBD1; v_call: TRBV9; j_call: TRBJ1-2; clone_size: -
cdr3_aa: CASSKDSYTQYF; cdr3_nt: TGTGCCAGCAGTAAGGATTCATATACGCAGTATTTT; d_call: -; v_call: TRBV13; j_call: TRBJ2-3; clone_size: -
cdr3_aa: CASSVIGGRELFF; cdr3_nt: TGTGCCAGCAGCGTTATCGGAGGCCGGGAGCTGTTTTTT; d_call: -; v_call: TRBV27; j_call: TRBJ2-2; clone_size: -
cdr3_aa: CASSPPGLDTQYF; cdr3_nt: TGTGCCAGCAGTCCGCCAGGGTTGGATACGCAGTATTTT; d_call: -; v_call: TRBV7-9; j_call: TRBJ2-3; clone_size: -
cdr3_aa: CASSVPYSGANVLTF; cdr3_nt: TGTGCCAGCAGTGTCCCGTACTCTGGGGCCAACGTCCTGACTTTC; d_call: -; v_call: TRBV2; j_call: TRBJ2-6; clone_size: -
cdr3_aa: CASSLVDNEQYF; cdr3_nt: TGTGCCAGCAGCTTGGTAGACAACGAGCAGTACTTC; d_call: -; v_call: TRBV4-2; j_call: TRBJ2-7; clone_size: once